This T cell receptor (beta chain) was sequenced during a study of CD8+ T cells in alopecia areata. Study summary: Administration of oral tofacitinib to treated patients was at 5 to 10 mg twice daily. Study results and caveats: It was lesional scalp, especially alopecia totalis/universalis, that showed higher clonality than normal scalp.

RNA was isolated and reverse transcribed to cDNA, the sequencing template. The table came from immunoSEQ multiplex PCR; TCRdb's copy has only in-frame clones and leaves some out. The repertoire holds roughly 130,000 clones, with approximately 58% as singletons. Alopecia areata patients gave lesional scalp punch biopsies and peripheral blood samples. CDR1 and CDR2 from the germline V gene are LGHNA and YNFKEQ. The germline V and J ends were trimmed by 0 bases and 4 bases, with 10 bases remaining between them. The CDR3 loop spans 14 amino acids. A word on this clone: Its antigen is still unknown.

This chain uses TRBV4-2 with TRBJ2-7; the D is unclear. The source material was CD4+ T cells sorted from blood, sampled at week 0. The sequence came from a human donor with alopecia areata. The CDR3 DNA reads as TGTGCCAGCAGCCAAGATTGGCCATCGTACGAGCAGTACTTC. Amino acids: CASSQDWPSYEQYF.